This T cell receptor (beta chain) is from a study of cytomegalovirus exposure and HLA in healthy donors. Study results and caveats: In vitro work confirmed that a few CMV-associated chains recognize CMV antigens.

Comments on this clone: Its antigen remains unidentified.

In the PCR, 60 Vbeta and 13 Jbeta primers were used. The protocol was immunoSEQ multiplex PCR, while the TCRdb copy is restricted to in-frame clones and leaves out a portion. Among 150,000 to 200,000 clones listed, more than 70% were seen once. Sequencing was carried out using PBMCs. The source is a man in his 60s in good health and CMV-seronegative.

The DNA for the CDR3 is TGTGCCAGCAGCTTAGGAGGAGGTCATCTAGCCAAAAACATTCAGTACTTC. It specifies CASSLGGGHLAKNIQYF. This chain uses TRBV7-8 with TRBJ2-4; the D gene is possibly TRBD2 (5 bases). This CDR3 region has 17 residues. V lost 1 base and J 0 bases, leaving 13 bases between the germline ends. From germline, CDR1 is SGHVS and CDR2 FQNEAQ. Full variable domain (remainder filled in from reference TRBV7-8 and TRBJ2-4): GAGVSQSPRYKVAKRGQDVALRCDPISGHVSLFWYQQALGQGPEFLTYFQNEAQLDKSGLPSDRFFAERPEGSVSTLKIQRTQQEDSAVYLCASSLGGGHLAKNIQYFGAGTRLSVL.